A selection of T cell receptor beta chains follows, all from one sample in a study of shared clonotypes between healthy human individuals. This table comes from immunoSEQ multiplex PCR, and its TCRdb copy is limited to in-frame clones, with some not included. The sample lists some 2,100,000 clones; 90% to 96% were seen once. Sequencing input: naive CD4+ T cells sorted from blood. The source of these receptors is a man aged 18 to 30 in good health. CDR3s include the opening cysteine and the closing phenylalanine or tryptophan. A D gene is named only where the DNA matches it firmly. Size values are once, few and many counts, or a class for expanded clones, and some rows have none.

size,D,V,J,CDR3,DNA
-,TRBD2,TRBV7-9,TRBJ2-1,CASSLIAGNEQFF,TGTGCCAGCAGCTTAATAGCGGGCAATGAGCAGTTCTTC
-,-,TRBV19,TRBJ1-1,CASSALGNSNTEAFF,TGTGCCAGTAGTGCCTTGGGGAATTCGAACACTGAAGCTTTCTTT
-,-,TRBV6-5,TRBJ2-7,CASSYGRSYGEQYF,TGTGCCAGCAGTTACGGGCGGTCGTACGGGGAGCAGTACTTC
-,-,TRBV5-1,TRBJ1-6,CASSLRAVGDNSPLHF,TGCGCCAGCAGCTTGAGGGCGGTTGGGGATAATTCACCCCTCCACTTT
-,TRBD1,TRBV7-2,TRBJ1-5,CASSLVGDRGNPQHF,TGTGCCAGCAGCTTAGTGGGTGACAGGGGGAACCCCCAGCATTTT
-,TRBD1,TRBV18,TRBJ1-4,CASSLMDRVETWNEKLFF,TGTGCCAGCTCACTCATGGACAGGGTAGAGACTTGGAATGAAAAACTGTTTTTT
-,-,TRBV10-3,TRBJ1-6,CAITDQGFNSPLHF,TGTGCCATCACCGACCAGGGATTTAATTCACCCCTCCACTTT
once,-,TRBV18,TRBJ1-3,CASSPNPRSGNTIYF,TGTGCCAGCTCACCTAATCCGCGATCTGGAAACACCATATATTTT
once,-,TRBV11-2,TRBJ2-3,CASSLVGDRGTQYF,TGTGCCAGCAGCTTAGTAGGGGATCGGGGTACGCAGTATTTT
-,TRBD1,TRBV6-6,TRBJ1-1,CASSFGTGNTEAFF,TGTGCCAGCAGTTTTGGGACAGGGAACACTGAAGCTTTCTTT
-,TRBD2,TRBV9,TRBJ2-5,CASSARGSGGPQETQYF,TGTGCCAGCAGCGCCAGAGGTAGCGGGGGGCCGCAAGAGACCCAGTACTTC
-,TRBD1,TRBV18,TRBJ2-7,CASSPPSQGIYEQYF,TGTGCCAGCTCACCACCCTCACAGGGGATCTACGAGCAGTACTTC
-,TRBD1,TRBV6-6,TRBJ1-5,CASRRGDRGGNQPQHF,TGTGCCAGCAGGCGTGGGGACAGGGGTGGCAATCAGCCCCAGCATTTT
-,-,TRBV6-1,TRBJ1-2,CASSVSIQGNYGYTF,TGTGCCAGCAGTGTATCTATTCAGGGGAACTATGGCTACACCTTC
-,-,TRBV28,TRBJ1-3,CASSQRGAGNTIYF,TGTGCCAGCAGCCAACGGGGGGCTGGAAACACCATATATTTT
-,-,TRBV10-3,TRBJ2-3,CAISGTDTQYF,TGTGCCATCAGTGGGACCGATACGCAGTATTTT
-,-,TRBV30,TRBJ1-1,CAWGKTGLDTEAFF,TGTGCCTGGGGAAAAACAGGGTTGGACACTGAAGCTTTTTTT
-,TRBD2,TRBV10-1,TRBJ2-3,CASRAGLSTDTQYF,TGCGCCAGCAGAGCGGGGCTTAGCACAGATACGCAGTATTTT
-,TRBD1,TRBV18,TRBJ2-5,CASSPRGQQETQYF,TGTGCCAGCTCACCGAGGGGACAGCAAGAGACCCAGTACTTC
-,TRBD1,TRBV29-1,TRBJ2-7,CSVRAMTGTGIYEQYF,TGCAGCGTTCGAGCTATGACGGGGACAGGCATCTACGAGCAGTACTTC
-,-,TRBV18,TRBJ2-3,CASRKGLDGTQYF,TGTGCCAGCCGCAAGGGGCTGGACGGTACGCAGTATTTT
-,TRBD1,TRBV25-1,TRBJ1-3,CASSADRSSGNTIYF,TGTGCCAGCAGTGCGGACAGGTCTTCTGGAAACACCATATATTTT
-,-,TRBV5-5,TRBJ2-7,CASRERAFFYEQYF,TGTGCCAGCAGGGAGCGGGCTTTCTTCTACGAGCAGTACTTC
-,-,TRBV2,TRBJ2-5,CASSRHVETQYF,TGTGCCAGCAGCCGACATGTGGAGACCCAGTACTTC
-,TRBD1,TRBV6-5,TRBJ1-3,CASSYRPGQGNTIYF,TGTGCCAGCAGTTACCGGCCGGGACAGGGAAACACCATATATTTT
-,-,TRBV5-1,TRBJ2-3,CASSASGGGDTQYF,TGCGCCAGTAGCGCTAGCGGAGGGGGAGATACGCAGTATTTT
-,-,TRBV30,TRBJ2-5,CALAGKETQYF,TGTGCGCTGGCGGGGAAAGAGACCCAGTACTTC
-,-,TRBV11-3,TRBJ1-1,CASSLGAGNTEAFF,TGTGCCAGCAGCTTAGGGGCAGGGAACACTGAAGCTTTCTTT
-,TRBD1,TRBV29-1,TRBJ2-1,CSVLSDRRNEQFF,TGCAGCGTTTTATCGGACAGGAGGAATGAGCAGTTCTTC
-,TRBD1,TRBV28,TRBJ1-2,CASTQGGYYGYTF,TGTGCCAGCACCCAAGGGGGCTACTATGGCTACACCTTC
-,-,TRBV5-1,TRBJ1-1,CASSLGGSATEAFF,TGCGCCAGCAGCTTGGGGGGATCCGCCACTGAAGCTTTCTTT
-,-,TRBV18,TRBJ1-2,CASSSLAGEGANYGYTF,TGTGCCAGCTCCTCGCTGGCAGGGGAAGGAGCTAACTATGGCTACACCTTC
-,TRBD1,TRBV2,TRBJ2-5,CASSVGGEWFRETQYF,TGTGCCAGCAGTGTAGGGGGCGAGTGGTTCCGAGAGACCCAGTACTTC
-,-,TRBV7-9,TRBJ1-3,CASSLARHRSSGNTIYF,TGTGCCAGCAGCCTCGCCCGACACAGGAGCTCTGGAAACACCATATATTTT
-,-,TRBV30,TRBJ2-6,CAWSVIIAGRISGANVLTF,TGTGCCTGGAGTGTAATAATTGCGGGACGAATCTCTGGGGCCAACGTCCTGACTTTC
-,TRBD2,TRBV15,TRBJ2-7,CATRLGGSSYEQYF,TGTGCCACCCGGCTGGGAGGGTCCTCCTACGAGCAGTACTTC
-,-,TRBV30,TRBJ1-2,CASSGGPNYGYTF,TGTGCCTCCTCCGGGGGTCCTAACTATGGCTACACCTTC
-,-,TRBV28,TRBJ1-6,CASSLLGANSPLHF,TGTGCCAGCAGTTTATTAGGAGCAAATTCACCCCTCCACTTT
-,-,TRBV6-1,TRBJ2-2,CASSEPRVGLGNTGELFF,TGTGCCAGCAGTGAACCCCGGGTTGGTTTAGGAAACACCGGGGAGCTGTTTTTT
-,-,TRBV7-2,TRBJ2-7,CASSSNPYEQYF,TGTGCCAGCAGCTCCAACCCCTACGAGCAGTACTTC
once,TRBD1,TRBV6-5,TRBJ2-2,CASIQPGGTGELFF,TGTGCCAGCATCCAACCAGGGGGCACCGGGGAGCTGTTTTTT